The next 32 T cell receptor beta chains were all read from a single sample in a study of cytomegalovirus exposure and HLA in healthy donors. It was with 60 Vbeta and 13 Jbeta primers that the PCR ran. The protocol was immunoSEQ multiplex PCR, while the TCRdb copy is restricted to in-frame clones and leaves out a portion. The table shows about 60,000 clones, with over 75% occurring only once. Specimen: PBMCs. Receptor source: a woman aged 25 to 39 in good health and CMV-seronegative.

The chain uses TRBV10-1 and TRBJ2-3; possibly TRBD2 for D (6 bases). Deletions cut 0 bases from V and 0 bases from J, with 10 bases between. The CDR3 extends over 16 amino acids. CDR1 and CDR2 from the germline V gene are WNHNN and SYGVQD (reference sequence). CDR3 residues: CASSESGGKSTDTQYF. The DNA of the CDR3 is TGCGCCAGCAGTGAGTCGGGCGGGAAGAGCACAGATACGCAGTATTTT.

Comment on this clone: This sample also contains other DNA sequences that code for the same CDR3. DNA of the CDR3: TGTGCCAGCAGGCCCGGGACTAGCTCCTACAATGAGCAGTTCTTC. It specifies CASRPGTSSYNEQFF. This chain joins TRBV7-8 and TRBJ2-1; 8 bases are shared with TRBD2. From germline, CDR1 is SGHVS and CDR2 FQNEAQ. Trimming took 6 bases from V and 0 from J; bases not matched to a gene: 4. This CDR3 has 15 residues.

This chain connects TRBV6-5 to TRBJ1-1, with TRBD1 as a possible D gene (6 bases). The germline V and J ends were trimmed by 10 bases and 5 bases, with 20 bases remaining between them. The CDR3 is made up of 14 amino acids. The germline gives CDR1 MNHEY, CDR2 SVGAGI. The CDR3 region is CAISPTGSRTEAFF. CDR3 coding DNA: TGTGCCATCTCCCCCACAGGGAGCCGGACTGAAGCTTTCTTT.

The chain has TRBV13 and TRBJ2-3; D possibly corresponds to TRBD2 (7 bases). The germline V and J ends were trimmed by 5 bases and 0 bases, with 9 bases remaining between them. The germline V gene encodes CDR1 PRHDT and CDR2 FYEKMQ (reference sequence). The CDR3 loop spans 14 amino acids. The CDR3 here is CASSGGGSTDTQYF. The CDR3 DNA is TGTGCCAGCAGCGGCGGGGGCAGCACAGATACGCAGTATTTT.

This chain uses TRBV10-1 with TRBJ2-2, with D perhaps TRBD2 (6 bases). From germline, CDR1 is WNHNN and CDR2 SYGVQD (reference sequence). The CDR3 covers 14 residues. V shed 3 bases and J shed 6 bases, with 11 bases lying between them. As DNA, the CDR3 is TGCGCCAGCAGTGAATCGGGGGTACCCGGGGAGCTGTTTTTT. The encoded protein is CASSESGVPGELFF.

The chain employs TRBV6-5 and TRBJ1-1, with D possibly being TRBD1 (5 bases). This CDR3 spans 15 amino acids. Looked up from germline, CDR1 is MNHEY and CDR2 is SVGAGI. V shed 6 bases and J shed 3 bases, with 17 bases lying between them. CDR3 sequence: CASRGGNWVDTEAFF. As DNA, the CDR3 is TGTGCCAGCAGGGGGGGAAATTGGGTGGACACTGAAGCTTTCTTT.

The rearrangement links TRBV6-6 to TRBJ2-5; tentative D call: TRBD1 (6 bases). The CDR3 is made up of 15 amino acids. The V gene's germline CDR1 is MNHNY and CDR2 SVGAGI (reference sequence). Trimming stripped 6 bases from V and 4 bases from J, with 18 bases between. CDR3 DNA sequence: TGTGCCAGCAGCCAAACCCGGGACATAGCAGAGACCCAGTACTTC. It is translated as CASSQTRDIAETQYF.

Written as DNA, the CDR3 is TGTGCCAGCAGCATCCGGACAGGAGGCGGTCGCGAGCAGTACTTC. Translated: CASSIRTGGGREQYF. The rearrangement links TRBV5-4 to TRBJ2-7; 7 bases match TRBD1. The germline V gene encodes CDR1 SGHNT and CDR2 YYREEE (reference sequence). V was pared by 4 bases and J by 6 bases, with 13 bases of the junction left unmatched. The CDR3 length is 15 residues.

The CDR3 loop is CAWSYREGETQYF. Here the CDR3 DNA reads TGTGCCTGGAGCTACAGGGAAGGGGAGACCCAGTACTTC. J is TRBJ2-5 and V is TRBV30; D perhaps matches TRBD1 (6 bases). Trimming left V 3 bases short and J 5 bases short, with 13 bases between. The CDR3 contains 13 residues. From germline, CDR1 is GTSNPN and CDR2 SVGIG (reference sequence).

This clone was counted a single time. The genes are TRBV6-5 and TRBJ1-5; 9 nucleotides align to TRBD1. The CDR3 consists of 14 residues. Germline assignment: CDR1 MNHEY and CDR2 SVGAGI. Trimming removed 4 bases from V and 9 bases from J; junction bases left unmatched: 7. This CDR3 reads CASSSGTGRRPQHF. DNA for the CDR3: TGTGCCAGCAGTTCCGGGACAGGGAGAAGGCCCCAGCATTTT.

The chain links TRBV25-1 to TRBJ2-3; the D gene is possibly TRBD1 (6 bases). Trimming took 6 bases from V and 5 from J, leaving 12 bases between them. Germline-derived CDR1 and CDR2 are MGHDK and SYGVNS. The CDR3 contains 13 residues. DNA for the CDR3: TGTGCCAGCAGGGGGGCAGGAAGAGATACGCAGTATTTT. Amino acid sequence: CASRGAGRDTQYF.

This chain joins TRBV28 and TRBJ1-2; 8 bases line up with TRBD1. The CDR3 runs to 19 residues. Germline V CDR1 and CDR2: MDHEN, SYDVKM. V shed 5 bases, J shed 3 bases, and the junction held 20 bases outside the gene matches. Here the CDR3 reads CASSPDSYTGTGLYYGYTF. CDR3 sequence (DNA): TGTGCCAGCAGTCCTGATTCCTACACCGGGACAGGCTTGTACTATGGCTACACCTTC.

The gene calls are TRBV5-4 and TRBJ2-7, with 7 bases lining up with TRBD1. This CDR3 is 14 amino acids long. The trim removed 5 bases at V and 4 bases at J, leaving 9 bases unmatched. Per the germline V gene, CDR1 is SGHNT and CDR2 is YYREEE (reference sequence). The CDR3: CASSRPGGPYEQYF. The CDR3 DNA sequence: TGTGCCAGCAGTCGACCAGGGGGACCTTACGAGCAGTACTTC.

This rearrangement joins TRBV30 to TRBJ1-4; perhaps TRBD1 as D (5 bases). The CDR3 has 13 amino acids. CDR1 GTSNPN and CDR2 SVGIG come from the germline V gene (reference sequence). Trimming removed 2 bases from V and 8 bases from J, with 12 bases in between. The CDR3 nucleotides read TGTGCCTGGAGTACAGGTTCAAACGAAAAACTGTTTTTT. This gives the protein CAWSTGSNEKLFF.

The genes are TRBV29-1 and TRBJ2-7; TRBD1 matches at 8 bases. CDR3 length: 13 amino acids. Trimming cost V 7 bases and J 3 bases; bases outside gene matches: 8. Germline-derived CDR1 and CDR2 are SQVTM and ANQGSEA. CDR3 region: CSAGQGENYEQYF. For the CDR3, the DNA is TGCAGCGCCGGACAGGGCGAAAACTACGAGCAGTACTTC.

The chain employs TRBV28 and TRBJ1-2; the D gene is possibly TRBD1 (6 bases). CDR1 and CDR2 from the germline V gene are MDHEN and SYDVKM. The CDR3 length is 13 residues. The V and J ends lost 6 bases and 5 bases respectively, with 13 bases between them. This CDR3 is CASSFRQEYGYTF. CDR3 DNA: TGTGCCAGCAGCTTCAGACAGGAGTATGGCTACACCTTC.

The rearrangement joins TRBV7-8 to TRBJ2-7, with 9 bases lining up with TRBD1. The CDR3 is made up of 16 amino acids. Per germline, CDR1 SGHVS and CDR2 FQNEAQ. The junction had 6 bases not matched to a gene; V was cut back by 3 bases and J by 0 bases. For the CDR3, the DNA is TGTGCCAGCAGCTTCACAGGGGGCGGGAGCTCCTACGAGCAGTACTTC. It specifies CASSFTGGGSSYEQYF.

V is TRBV6-5 and J is TRBJ2-7; 9 bases agree with TRBD1. V gave up 6 bases and J gave up 3 bases; unmatched junction bases: 6. Germline loops: CDR1 MNHEY, CDR2 SVGAGI. The CDR3 is 14 residues long. CDR3 sequence reads: CASRTGTGLYEQYF. CDR3 bases: TGTGCCAGCAGAACCGGGACAGGGCTCTACGAGCAGTACTTC.

The V and J genes are TRBV11-2 and TRBJ2-1; TRBD2 matches at 11 bases. Trimming removed 5 bases from V and 7 bases from J; junction bases left unmatched: 7. CDR1 SGHAT and CDR2 FQNNGV come from the germline V gene. The CDR3 contains 15 residues. In DNA, the CDR3 is TGTGCCAGCAGCGGAACTAGCGGGAGTCGGAATGAGCAGTTCTTC. It encodes CASSGTSGSRNEQFF.

The chain couples TRBV11-2 to TRBJ1-4; D is ambiguous. V dropped 5 bases and J dropped 1 base, with 5 bases sitting between them. The CDR3 has 13 amino acids. The germline V gene encodes CDR1 SGHAT and CDR2 FQNNGV. The CDR3 protein is CASSLRTNEKLFF. In nucleotides, the CDR3 is TGTGCCAGCAGCCTTAGAACTAATGAAAAACTGTTTTTT.

The chain joins TRBV6-5 to TRBJ1-3; D perhaps matches TRBD1 (5 bases). Germline loops: CDR1 MNHEY, CDR2 SVGAGI. CDR3 length: 13 residues. V was shortened by 5 bases and J by 8 bases, with 13 bases between the two germline ends. The CDR3: CASSGQGRDTIYF. DNA of the CDR3: TGTGCCAGCAGTGGTCAGGGTCGGGACACCATATATTTT.

V is TRBV29-1 and J is TRBJ1-1; no firm D call. Deletions cut 4 bases from V and 1 base from J, with 7 bases between. The CDR3 runs to 12 residues. CDR1 is SQVTM, CDR2 ANQGSEA, per germline. The CDR3 DNA sequence: TGCAGCGTTGTGGGCAGGAACACTGAAGCTTTCTTT. As protein: CSVVGRNTEAFF.

The genes are TRBV28 and TRBJ2-7, with D possibly being TRBD1 (6 bases). This CDR3 is 15 amino acids long. The V end lost 2 bases, the J end lost 0 bases, and 11 bases lay between the germline ends. The germline V gene encodes CDR1 MDHEN and CDR2 SYDVKM. This chain's CDR3 is CASSLVQGPSYEQYF. The CDR3, as DNA: TGTGCCAGCAGTTTAGTACAGGGACCCTCCTACGAGCAGTACTTC.

V usage is TRBV4-2 and J usage is TRBJ2-2; D possibly corresponds to TRBD1 (6 bases). Germline CDR1 is LGHNA and CDR2 is YNFKEQ. Trimming removed 1 base from V and 0 bases from J, with 9 bases in between. The CDR3 runs to 16 residues. The CDR3 reads CASSQVDRTNTGELFF. CDR3 bases: TGTGCCAGCAGCCAAGTCGACAGGACGAACACCGGGGAGCTGTTTTTT.

This chain uses TRBV30 with TRBJ2-7, with a possible D match to TRBD1 (5 bases). Germline values: CDR1 GTSNPN, CDR2 SVGIG (reference sequence). Trimming cost V 7 bases and J 4 bases, with 11 bases left between them. This CDR3 contains 11 residues. CDR3 in DNA: TGTGCCTTGAGCCCAGGGTACGAGCAGTACTTC. Translating it yields CALSPGYEQYF.

The rearrangement uses TRBV5-6 and TRBJ2-5, with 10 bases lining up with TRBD1. V shed 7 bases and J 7 bases; nucleotides not matched to a gene: 10. The length of the CDR3 is 14 residues. Looked up from germline, CDR1 is SGHDT and CDR2 is YYEEEE. The CDR3 DNA follows: TGTGCCAGCCGAGGTCGCCGGACAGGGGGGACCCAGTACTTC. It encodes CASRGRRTGGTQYF.

This sequence joins TRBV7-9 and TRBJ2-1; possible D gene TRBD2, 8 bases. V was trimmed by 6 bases and J by 5 bases, leaving 14 bases between them. This CDR3 contains 14 residues. From germline, CDR1 is SEHNR and CDR2 FQNEAQ (reference sequence). CDR3: CASRRGDSNNEQFF. CDR3 sequence (DNA): TGTGCCAGCAGGCGGGGGGACAGTAACAATGAGCAGTTCTTC. The full variable domain, with the rest looked up from reference TRBV7-9 and TRBJ2-1, is DTGVSQNPRHKITKRGQNVTFRCDPISEHNRLYWYRQTLGQGPEFLTYFQNEAQLEKSRLLSDRFSAERPKGSFSTLEIQRTEQGDSAMYLCASRRGDSNNEQFFGPGTRLTVL.

This chain links TRBV6-5 with TRBJ2-7, with TRBD1 matching 8 bases. Germline assignment: CDR1 MNHEY and CDR2 SVGAGI. This CDR3 has 16 amino acids. The V and J ends lost 0 bases and 4 bases, in that order; junction bases with no gene match: 8. The CDR3 loop reads CASSYSMTGQEYEQYF. Written as DNA, the CDR3 is TGTGCCAGCAGTTACTCGATGACGGGACAGGAGTACGAGCAGTACTTC.

CDR3 region: CASSYGRVYEQYF. The CDR3 DNA reads TGTGCCAGCAGTTACGGCAGGGTCTACGAGCAGTACTTC. The chain links TRBV6-5 to TRBJ2-7; D may be TRBD1 (5 bases). V lost 2 bases and J lost 3, with 8 bases in between. Germline CDR1 is MNHEY and CDR2 is SVGAGI. This CDR3 is 13 amino acids long.

The V gene is TRBV29-1, the J gene TRBJ1-2, with D possibly matching TRBD1 (5 bases). V lost 4 bases to trimming and J lost 7 bases, with 10 bases between them. Germline V gene lookup returns CDR1 SQVTM and CDR2 ANQGSEA. The CDR3 is 11 amino acids. The CDR3 loop reads CSVGSRGGYTF. CDR3 nucleotide sequence: TGCAGCGTTGGGTCTAGGGGTGGCTACACCTTC.

V gene TRBV7-3 combines with J gene TRBJ2-7, with D unresolved. CDR1 is SGHTA and CDR2 is FQGTGA in the germline V gene. Trimming took off 10 bases at V and 3 bases at J, with 4 bases between the two ends. The CDR3 totals 9 residues. DNA for the CDR3: TGTGCCACCTTCTACGAGCAGTACTTC. Amino acids: CATFYEQYF.

The rearrangement links TRBV7-2 to TRBJ1-4; maybe TRBD1 (5 bases). V dropped 3 bases and J dropped 7 bases, with 12 bases sitting between them. CDR3 length: 14 amino acids. Germline V gene lookup returns CDR1 SGHTA and CDR2 FQGNSA. CDR3 DNA: TGTGCCAGCAGCTTTTCAGGGAGGGTTGAAAAACTGTTTTTT. It translates to CASSFSGRVEKLFF.